One T cell receptor beta chain is described in this entry. The data belong to a study of T cell responses to AZD1222 COVID-19 vaccine. The protocol was immunoSEQ multiplex PCR, while the TCRdb copy is restricted to in-frame clones and leaves out a portion. The table has 100,000 to 120,000 clones, approximately 89% seen once. Investigators merged groups given second doses at roughly 4 or roughly 12 weeks. J was trimmed by 9 bases and V by 4 bases; bases with no gene match: 18. Germline values: CDR1 LNHDA, CDR2 SQIVND (reference sequence). This CDR3 has 18 residues. Source: peripheral blood, taken 28 days after the second AZD1222 dose. The receptor comes from an adult who received the AZD1222 COVID-19 vaccine. This chain joins TRBV19 and TRBJ1-6, with 7 bases that match TRBD1. CDR3 in amino acids: CASSTGPRGQQGSSPLHF. The CDR3 nucleotides are TGTGCCAGTAGTACCGGGCCGCGGGGACAACAGGGGAGTTCACCCCTCCACTTT.